This entry describes one TCR beta chain. These data originate in a study of beta chain features in type 1 diabetes. All of the isolated RNA was reverse transcribed, so expressed TCRB transcripts were sequenced. The method was immunoSEQ multiplex PCR; TCRdb's version includes in-frame clones alone and lacks a portion of them. This table has around 250,000 clones, around 26% appearing once. The V and J ends lost 5 bases and 2 bases respectively, with 6 bases between them. The CDR3 is 13 amino acids. Germline assignment: CDR1 SGHTA and CDR2 FQGNSA. The chain combines TRBV7-2 with TRBJ2-2; D not certain. The sample taken for sequencing was central memory CD4+ T cells from blood. This clonotype originated in a man between 25 and 39 years old in good health. For the CDR3, the DNA is TGTGCCAGCAGCACCCTAAACACCGGGGAGCTGTTTTTT. Protein sequence: CASSTLNTGELFF.